This T cell receptor beta chain was sequenced in a study of blood T cells in healthy people across ages. Drawn from each donor were approximately 9.2 milliliters of peripheral blood. Alongside a J-beta primer mix, a sample-barcoded 5' primer served in a second PCR lasting about 7 to 11 cycles. The template-switch adaptor, which had 12 random nucleotides, put a tag on each cDNA molecule. TCRdb recomputed calls from the 5' RACE reads with MiXCR, one row per CDR3 protein. This repertoire shows roughly 700,000 distinct CDR3 sequences, just under 25% found once; its top ten account for 9.4%. Notes on the study in general: Comparison with aged donors showed that long-lived donors had more naive CD4+ cells and higher diversity.

This clonotype has more than one count but fewer than ten. Its antigen is not known. Trimming at V came to 4 bases and at J to 1 base, leaving 5 bases not matched to a gene. This CDR3 has 15 residues. Looked up from germline, CDR1 is DFQATT and CDR2 is SNEGSKA (reference sequence). This sample was also put to use in a study of T cells of mothers and their children.

The receptor was isolated from a boy aged 5 to 17 in good health. Sequencing used blood. The chain combines TRBV20-1 with TRBJ2-1; 9 bases map to TRBD2. The CDR3: CSATLAGRSYNEQFF. CDR3 coding DNA: TGCAGTGCTACTCTAGCGGGAAGGTCCTACAATGAGCAGTTCTTC.